The 17 T cell receptor beta chains reported below all come from one sample, sequenced in a study of T-cell memory formation after mild COVID-19. TCRdb processed the 5' RACE reads anew with MiXCR; each CDR3 protein has one entry. The table shows around 370,000 distinct CDR3 sequences, with 20% to 25% occurring only once. Sequenced material: PBMCs or a T cell subset sorted from them (not recorded which). The receptors originated from an adult woman who had mild COVID-19 (a few samples of this study predate the infection). Cell type and time point are not known.

The J gene is TRBJ2-3, the V gene TRBV11-2; TRBD1 aligns across 9 bases. Germline V gene data show CDR1 as SGHAT and CDR2 as FQNNGV. This CDR3 region has 14 residues. The ends lost 6 bases at V and 6 bases at J; junction bases unmatched: 7. CDR3 in amino acids: CASSQDRGVDTQYF. CDR3 sequence (DNA): TGTGCCAGCAGTCAGGACAGGGGAGTGGATACGCAGTATTTT. The full variable domain, in which reference TRBV11-2 and TRBJ2-3 provide the parts outside the CDR3, is EAGVAQSPRYKIIEKRQSVAFWCNPISGHATLYWYQQILGQGPKLLIQFQNNGVVDDSQLPKDRFSAERLKGVDSTLKIQPAKLEDSAVYLCASSQDRGVDTQYFGPGTRLTVL.

This clonotype was detected a few times. The chain uses TRBV19 and TRBJ1-5; D remains unclear. Germline loops: CDR1 LNHDA, CDR2 SQIVND (reference sequence). The length of the CDR3 is 10 residues. Trimming took 9 bases from V and 5 from J, leaving 5 bases between them. Here the CDR3 reads CARAYQPQHF. In DNA form, the CDR3 reads TGTGCCAGGGCCTATCAGCCCCAGCATTTT.

The chain recombines TRBV29-1 with TRBJ2-1, with TRBD2 matching over 9 bases. The J segment lost 0 bases and the V segment lost 4 bases, leaving 13 bases of the junction unmatched. The CDR3 consists of 18 residues. Germline loops: CDR1 SQVTM, CDR2 ANQGSEA. This CDR3 reads CSVGELRGGSSSYNEQFF. The CDR3 DNA reads TGCAGCGTTGGGGAATTGCGGGGGGGATCAAGCTCCTACAATGAGCAGTTCTTC.

This clonotype came up once. The chain combines TRBV5-6 with TRBJ1-2; D remains ambiguous. The V gene's germline CDR1 is SGHDT and CDR2 YYEEEE. The V end was cut by 1 base, the J end by 4 bases, with 8 bases between. CDR3 length: 13 residues. This CDR3 reads CASSLKGFYGYTF. Here the CDR3 DNA reads TGTGCCAGCAGCTTGAAAGGGTTCTATGGCTACACCTTC.

There are a few counts of this clonotype. The genes are TRBV24-1 and TRBJ2-5; TRBD1 aligns across 9 bases. The CDR3 sequence is 15 residues long. CDR1 KGHDR and CDR2 SFDVKD come from the germline V gene. V shed 6 bases, J shed 3 bases, and the junction held 7 bases outside the gene matches. CDR3 in amino acids: CATSITGTGKETQYF. The CDR3 DNA reads TGTGCCACCAGTATTACCGGGACAGGGAAAGAGACCCAGTACTTC.

This clonotype has a handful of counts. The chain couples TRBV10-3 to TRBJ2-7; D unclear. Germline V CDR1 and CDR2: ENHRY, SYGVKD. The CDR3 spans 14 residues. The V gene lost 2 bases and the J gene lost 0 bases, with 8 bases spanning the gap. This CDR3 reads CAISEGRSSYEQYF. The CDR3 region has the DNA TGTGCCATCAGTGAGGGCAGGTCCTCCTACGAGCAGTACTTC.

The chain links TRBV2 to TRBJ2-3, with D tentatively TRBD2 (5 bases). Germline loops: CDR1 SNHLY, CDR2 FYNNEI. The CDR3 extends over 13 amino acids. The ends were cut back, 10 bases at V and 9 bases at J, with 20 bases in the middle. The CDR3 region has the DNA TGTGCCACCCCCTGGGAGCCGAGGAAGACGCAGTATTTT. It is translated as CATPWEPRKTQYF.

This chain uses TRBV7-6 with TRBJ1-1, with D hard to call. The V gene's germline CDR1 is SGHVS and CDR2 FNYEAQ. Trimming removed 5 bases at V and 0 bases at J, with 10 bases between. There are 14 residues in the CDR3. The CDR3 loop reads CASSPIGVNTEAFF. Here the CDR3 DNA reads TGTGCCAGCAGCCCAATCGGGGTGAACACTGAAGCTTTCTTT.

This rearrangement joins TRBV18 to TRBJ1-3; maybe TRBD1 (5 bases). The CDR3 extends over 16 amino acids. The ends were cut back, 6 bases at V and 4 bases at J, with 19 bases in the middle. Per germline, CDR1 KGHSH and CDR2 LQKENI. The CDR3 sequence: CASSPGIWVAGNTIYF. CDR3 bases: TGTGCCAGCTCGCCAGGGATATGGGTAGCAGGAAACACCATATATTTT.

This clonotype occurred a few times. The V call is TRBV3-1, the J call TRBJ1-1; 11 bases map to TRBD1. Germline CDR1 is LGHDT and CDR2 is YNNKEL (reference sequence). The V and J ends lost 3 bases and 11 bases, in that order; junction bases with no gene match: 11. The length of the CDR3 is 15 residues. CDR3 sequence (DNA): TGTGCCAGCAGCCACCGGGACAGGGGGGTTATGACGGCTTTCTTT. It specifies CASSHRDRGVMTAFF.

This chain uses TRBV9 with TRBJ2-1, with D tentatively TRBD1 or TRBD2 (5 bases each). Germline CDR1 and CDR2: SGDLS and YYNGEE. The germline V and J ends were trimmed by 0 bases and 9 bases, with 7 bases remaining between them. The CDR3 runs to 12 residues. The CDR3 reads CASSVAGTEQFF. In DNA, the CDR3 is TGTGCCAGCAGCGTAGCCGGGACTGAGCAGTTCTTC. The variable domain in full, with the rest retrieved from reference TRBV9 and TRBJ2-1, is DSGVTQTPKHLITATGQRVTLRCSPRSGDLSVYWYQQSLDQGLQFLIQYYNGEERAKGNILERFSAQQFPDLHSELNLSSLELGDSALYFCASSVAGTEQFFGPGTRLTVL.

In DNA, the CDR3 is TGTGCCAGCTCACCGGGTTGGTTCAATGAGCAGTTCTTC. Translating gives CASSPGWFNEQFF. This rearrangement joins TRBV18 to TRBJ2-1; D remains ambiguous. The CDR3 consists of 13 residues. CDR1 KGHSH and CDR2 LQKENI come from the germline V gene. Trimming removed 3 bases at V and 6 bases at J, with 9 bases between.

This clonotype was observed a handful of times. This sequence joins TRBV6-5 and TRBJ1-4; D is ambiguous. Germline lookup yields CDR1 MNHEY and CDR2 SVGAGI. V was trimmed by 4 bases and J by 0 bases, leaving 9 bases between them. The length of the CDR3 is 15 residues. The CDR3 DNA follows: TGTGCCAGCAGTTCCTACGGAACAACTAATGAAAAACTGTTTTTT. Translation: CASSSYGTTNEKLFF.

This clonotype was counted a single time. The genes are TRBV7-2 and TRBJ1-2; maybe TRBD1 (5 bases). Looked up from germline, CDR1 is SGHTA and CDR2 is FQGNSA. V dropped 5 bases and J dropped 2 bases, with 12 bases sitting between them. The length of the CDR3 is 14 residues. The chain's CDR3 is CASSPTSGNYGYTF. The CDR3, as DNA: TGTGCCAGCAGCCCTACATCAGGGAACTATGGCTACACCTTC.

In this sample, this clonotype turned up a few times. This chain connects TRBV7-9 to TRBJ1-2; the D gene is possibly TRBD1 (5 bases). The V gene's germline CDR1 is SEHNR and CDR2 FQNEAQ (reference sequence). CDR3 length equals 10 residues. The V end was cut by 10 bases, the J end by 8 bases, with 11 bases between. This CDR3 is CATRVWGYTF. CDR3 bases: TGTGCCACCAGGGTTTGGGGCTACACCTTC.

This clonotype has a handful of counts. The rearrangement links TRBV2 to TRBJ2-7, with TRBD2 as a possible D gene (5 bases). Germline lookup yields CDR1 SNHLY and CDR2 FYNNEI. CDR3 length: 15 amino acids. Trimming pared 3 bases from V and 0 bases from J, leaving 12 bases between. CDR3 sequence: CASSDFQRSSYEQYF. CDR3 bases: TGTGCCAGCAGTGATTTCCAGCGGAGCTCCTACGAGCAGTACTTC.

The chain couples TRBV7-9 to TRBJ2-7, with TRBD1 identical over 7 bases. The CDR3 consists of 15 residues. The V gene's germline CDR1 is SEHNR and CDR2 FQNEAQ (reference sequence). Trimming cost V 6 bases and J 2 bases; bases outside gene matches: 10. The chain's CDR3 is CASSKTGSNPYEQYF. Here the CDR3 DNA reads TGTGCCAGCAGTAAGACAGGGTCTAACCCCTACGAGCAGTACTTC.